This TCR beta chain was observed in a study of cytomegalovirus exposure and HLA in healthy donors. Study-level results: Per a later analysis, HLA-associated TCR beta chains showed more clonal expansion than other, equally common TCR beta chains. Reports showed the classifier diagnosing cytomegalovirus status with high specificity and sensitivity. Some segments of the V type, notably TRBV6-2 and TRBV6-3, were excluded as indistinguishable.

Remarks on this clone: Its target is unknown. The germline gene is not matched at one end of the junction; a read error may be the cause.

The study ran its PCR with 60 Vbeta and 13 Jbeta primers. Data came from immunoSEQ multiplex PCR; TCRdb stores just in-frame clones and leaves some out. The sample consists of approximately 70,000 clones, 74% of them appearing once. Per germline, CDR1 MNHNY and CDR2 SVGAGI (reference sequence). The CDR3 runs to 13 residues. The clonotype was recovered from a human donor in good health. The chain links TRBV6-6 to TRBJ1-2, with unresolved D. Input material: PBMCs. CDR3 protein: CASSNTEDYGYPF. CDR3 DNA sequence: TGTGCCAGCAGCAATACAGAGGACTATGGCTACCCCTTC.